One sample yielded the 9 T cell receptor beta chains listed below, sequenced in a study of blood T cell repertoires in COVID-19. Produced via immunoSEQ multiplex PCR; TCRdb's table is partial and in-frame only. The sample carries 280,000 or so clones, approximately 90% recorded once. Sequences were obtained from peripheral blood. The receptors stem from a woman in her twenties or thirties who had recovered from COVID-19.

V and J are TRBV5-4 and TRBJ1-2, with 10 bases aligning to TRBD1. After removal of 4 bases from V and 4 bases from J, the junction contained 13 bases not matched to a gene. CDR3 length: 17 amino acids. Looked up from germline, CDR1 is SGHNT and CDR2 is YYREEE (reference sequence). The CDR3 DNA reads as TGTGCCAGCAGCCAGACCGGGACAGGGGACGTTGGCTATGGCTACACCTTC. Translated, it gives CASSQTGTGDVGYGYTF.

The chain joins TRBV28 to TRBJ1-2; D may be TRBD1 (5 bases). Germline V lookup: CDR1 MDHEN, CDR2 SYDVKM. The germline V and J ends were trimmed by 3 bases and 5 bases, with 13 bases remaining between them. The CDR3 covers 14 residues. DNA of the CDR3: TGTGCCAGCAGTTTTGGGCAGGGAAGATATGGCTACACCTTC. As protein: CASSFGQGRYGYTF.

This chain joins TRBV5-4 and TRBJ2-5; 9 bases map to TRBD2. Trimming at V came to 3 bases and at J to 5 bases, leaving 8 bases not matched to a gene. Germline V gene lookup returns CDR1 SGHNT and CDR2 YYREEE (reference sequence). The CDR3 has 15 amino acids. The CDR3 reads CASSSPGSGGETQYF. CDR3 sequence (DNA): TGTGCCAGCAGCTCCCCGGGCAGCGGGGGGGAGACCCAGTACTTC.

This chain links TRBV4-2 with TRBJ1-4, with TRBD1 matching over 8 bases. The CDR3 consists of 14 residues. V dropped 0 bases and J dropped 8; count of bases not matched to a gene: 2. CDR1 and CDR2 (germline): LGHNA, YNFKEQ. The CDR3, as DNA: TGTGCCAGCAGCCAAGAGACAGGGGAAGAAAAACTGTTTTTT. As protein: CASSQETGEEKLFF.

This chain joins TRBV18 and TRBJ1-2; 7 bases line up with TRBD1. In germline, CDR1 is KGHSH, CDR2 LQKENI. J was trimmed by 6 bases and V by 5 bases; bases with no gene match: 12. This CDR3 spans 15 amino acids. The CDR3 DNA is TGTGCCAGCTCAGAGGGACAGACCAGGTCTCATGGCTACACCTTC. Protein product: CASSEGQTRSHGYTF. The full variable domain, with the rest looked up from reference TRBV18 and TRBJ1-2, is NAGVMQNPRHLVRRRGQEARLRCSPMKGHSHVYWYRQLPEEGLKFMVYLQKENIIDESGMPKERFSAEFPKEGPSILRIQQVVRGDSAAYFCASSEGQTRSHGYTFGSGTRLTVV.

The V gene is TRBV28, the J gene TRBJ1-4; no clear D. CDR3 length: 11 residues. V was clipped by 5 bases and J by 6 bases, with 4 bases between them. Germline V gene sequence: CDR1 MDHEN, CDR2 SYDVKM. CDR3 sequence (DNA): TGTGCCAGCAGTACTCATGAAAAACTGTTTTTT. Its translation is CASSTHEKLFF.

J is TRBJ1-2 and V is TRBV5-6; D perhaps matches TRBD1 (6 bases). Germline loops: CDR1 SGHDT, CDR2 YYEEEE. V was clipped by 8 bases and J by 3 bases, with 14 bases between them. The CDR3 spans 13 residues. CDR3 DNA sequence: TGTGCCAGTCGCCCGGACAGCGACTATGGCTACACCTTC. Residues: CASRPDSDYGYTF. The full variable domain, rest sourced from reference TRBV5-6 and TRBJ1-2, is DAGVTQSPTHLIKTRGQQVTLRCSPKSGHDTVSWYQQALGQGPQFIFQYYEEEERQRGNFPDRFSGHQFPNYSSELNVNALLLGDSALYLCASRPDSDYGYTFGSGTRLTVV.

In this sample, this clone turned up once. The chain has TRBV5-1 and TRBJ1-1, with TRBD1 identical over 8 bases. The CDR3 covers 14 residues. CDR1 and CDR2 (germline): SGHRS, YFSETQ. V shed 5 bases, J shed 4 bases, and the junction held 7 bases outside the gene matches. This CDR3 reads CASRTGVGITEAFF. CDR3 DNA: TGCGCCAGCAGGACAGGGGTTGGAATCACTGAAGCTTTCTTT.

The genes are TRBV6-1 and TRBJ1-3, with D maybe TRBD1 (6 bases). Germline CDR1 is MNHNS and CDR2 is SASEGT. The ends were cut back, 5 bases at V and 1 base at J, with 6 bases in the middle. There are 13 residues in the CDR3. The DNA of the CDR3 is TGTGCCAGCAGTCAGGGGTCTGGAAACACCATATATTTT. Protein product: CASSQGSGNTIYF.